The 31 T cell receptor beta chains below were found in one sample sequenced in a study of CD8 T cells in Susac syndrome. RNA totalling about 0.45 to 1 ug underwent reverse transcription with random hexamers. TCRdb reprocessed the immunoSEQ multiplex PCR reads via MiXCR and lists one record per CDR3 protein. The profile shows roughly 200,000 distinct CDR3 sequences, around 94% of them singletons. The sample comprised CD4+ T cells from PBMCs. These receptor sequences come from a human donor with Susac syndrome.

The V gene is TRBV29-1, the J gene TRBJ1-1, with 7 bases aligning to TRBD1. Trimming at V came to 5 bases and at J to 1 base, leaving 7 bases not matched to a gene. This CDR3 has 14 amino acids. Germline values: CDR1 SQVTM, CDR2 ANQGSEA. The CDR3 is CSVHRQGKNTEAFF. CDR3 nucleotides: TGCAGCGTTCACCGACAGGGAAAGAACACTGAAGCTTTCTTT.

The chain couples TRBV7-9 to TRBJ2-3, with D unclear. This CDR3 has 13 amino acids. The V end was cut by 5 bases, the J end by 2 bases, with 8 bases between. Germline CDR1 is SEHNR and CDR2 is FQNEAQ (reference sequence). CDR3 protein: CASSPSLTDTQYF. The CDR3 region has the DNA TGTGCCAGCAGCCCCAGCCTCACAGATACGCAGTATTTT. Based on the CDR3 plus reference TRBV7-9 and TRBJ2-3, the full variable domain is DTGVSQNPRHKITKRGQNVTFRCDPISEHNRLYWYRQTLGQGPEFLTYFQNEAQLEKSRLLSDRFSAERPKGSFSTLEIQRTEQGDSAMYLCASSPSLTDTQYFGPGTRLTVL.

The chain couples TRBV5-1 to TRBJ2-1; D gene ambiguous. The CDR3 runs 13 residues. Trimming cost V 0 bases and J 4 bases, with 5 bases left between them. Germline values: CDR1 SGHRS, CDR2 YFSETQ. This CDR3 reads CASSLVQYNEQFF. The CDR3, as DNA: TGCGCCAGCAGCTTGGTTCAGTACAATGAGCAGTTCTTC. The full variable domain, its missing parts supplied by reference TRBV5-1 and TRBJ2-1, is KAGVTQTPRYLIKTRGQQVTLSCSPISGHRSVSWYQQTPGQGLQFLFEYFSETQRNKGNFPGRFSGRQFSNSRSEMNVSTLELGDSALYLCASSLVQYNEQFFGPGTRLTVL.

The DNA for the CDR3 is TGTGCCAGCAGTTCCCCCGGGACAAAAGAAGCTTTCTTT. The encoded protein is CASSSPGTKEAFF. V is TRBV6-5 and J is TRBJ1-1; tentative D call: TRBD1 (6 bases). The germline V gene has CDR1 MNHEY and CDR2 SVGAGI. The CDR3 runs 13 residues. V was trimmed by 4 bases and J by 8 bases, leaving 14 bases between them.

The chain combines TRBV3-1 with TRBJ2-4; perhaps D is TRBD1 or TRBD2 (6 bases each). The germline V gene encodes CDR1 LGHDT and CDR2 YNNKEL (reference sequence). Trimming pared 1 base from V and 7 bases from J, leaving 14 bases between. The CDR3 extends over 15 amino acids. The CDR3 region has the DNA TGTGCCAGCAGCCAAGGATCGGGGGCAGGGAACATTCAGTACTTC. As protein: CASSQGSGAGNIQYF.

This clonotype showed up just once. V and J are TRBV27 and TRBJ2-1; either TRBD1 or TRBD2 may supply D (5 bases each). Trimming pared 5 bases from V and 9 bases from J, leaving 14 bases between. The germline V gene has CDR1 MNHEY and CDR2 SMNVEV (reference sequence). This CDR3 comprises 13 residues. The CDR3 here is CASSLAWGFEQFF. The CDR3 coding sequence is TGTGCCAGCAGTCTAGCTTGGGGCTTTGAGCAGTTCTTC.

This clonotype is a singleton in its sample. The chain employs TRBV20-1 and TRBJ2-3; 8 bases map to TRBD1. The CDR3 length is 16 residues. V lost 5 bases and J lost 0; bases outside the gene matches: 10. In germline, CDR1 is DFQATT, CDR2 SNEGSKA (reference sequence). CDR3 sequence: CSAGGQVAFSTDTQYF. CDR3 nucleotide sequence: TGCAGTGCTGGGGGACAGGTTGCGTTTAGCACAGATACGCAGTATTTT.

This chain joins TRBV19 and TRBJ2-1; 11 positions agree with TRBD2. This CDR3 comprises 18 residues. Germline loops: CDR1 LNHDA, CDR2 SQIVND (reference sequence). V lost 7 bases to trimming and J lost 6 bases; unmatched junction nucleotides: 17. CDR3 in amino acids: CASTLGTSGSSSGNEQFF. The CDR3 coding sequence is TGTGCCAGTACCCTAGGGACTAGCGGCAGCTCTTCGGGCAATGAGCAGTTCTTC. The full variable domain, in which reference TRBV19 and TRBJ2-1 provide the parts outside the CDR3, is DGGITQSPKYLFRKEGQNVTLSCEQNLNHDAMYWYRQDPGQGLRLIYYSQIVNDFQKGDIAEGYSVSREKKESFPLTVTSAQKNPTAFYLCASTLGTSGSSSGNEQFFGPGTRLTVL.

This chain uses TRBV25-1 with TRBJ2-1, with 9 bases aligning to TRBD1. The ends lost 0 bases at V and 6 bases at J; junction bases unmatched: 6. Germline V gene data show CDR1 as MGHDK and CDR2 as SYGVNS. The length of the CDR3 is 16 residues. CDR3 region: CASSEYLSGQGNEQFF. The CDR3 coding sequence is TGTGCCAGCAGTGAATATTTGTCGGGACAGGGCAATGAGCAGTTCTTC. Filled out from reference TRBV25-1 and TRBJ2-1, the complete variable domain reads EADIYQTPRYLVIGTGKKITLECSQTMGHDKMYWYQQDPGMELHLIHYSYGVNSTEKGDLSSESTVSRIRTEHFPLTLESARPSHTSQYLCASSEYLSGQGNEQFFGPGTRLTVL.

The chain has TRBV27 and TRBJ2-7; 7 bases map to TRBD1. Trimming at V came to 2 bases and at J to 2 bases, leaving 6 bases not matched to a gene. Germline values: CDR1 MNHEY, CDR2 SMNVEV (reference sequence). This CDR3 comprises 15 residues. CDR3 sequence (DNA): TGTGCCAGCAGTTTAGTAGGGGGCGAACCCTACGAGCAGTACTTC. This translates into CASSLVGGEPYEQYF.

The chain links TRBV7-2 to TRBJ2-1; D possibly corresponds to TRBD2 (6 bases). The CDR3 has 14 residues. The germline CDR1 and CDR2 sequences are SGHTA and FQGNSA. V was cut by 3 bases and J by 2 bases, with 8 bases left in between. The CDR3 here is CASSLGGPYNEQFF. DNA of the CDR3: TGTGCCAGCAGCTTGGGGGGTCCCTACAATGAGCAGTTCTTC. Full variable domain (missing parts from reference TRBV7-2 and TRBJ2-1): GAGVSQSPSNKVTEKGKDVELRCDPISGHTALYWYRQSLGQGLEFLIYFQGNSAPDKSGLPSDRFSAERTGGSVSTLTIQRTQQEDSAVYLCASSLGGPYNEQFFGPGTRLTVL.

The J gene is TRBJ2-7, the V gene TRBV6-6; a weak D match, TRBD1 (6 bases). The V end was cut by 6 bases, the J end by 2 bases, with 14 bases between. Germline V CDR1 and CDR2: MNHNY, SVGAGI (reference sequence). CDR3 length: 14 residues. Written as DNA, the CDR3 is TGTGCCAGCAGGGGGGCAGGGATAACCTACGAGCAGTACTTC. Amino acids: CASRGAGITYEQYF.

This chain uses TRBV18 with TRBJ2-1; 10 bases match TRBD1. CDR3 length equals 15 residues. V dropped 4 bases and J dropped 4; count of bases not matched to a gene: 4. In germline, CDR1 is KGHSH, CDR2 LQKENI. The CDR3 sequence is CASSRQDRGYNEQFF. The DNA of the CDR3 is TGTGCCAGCTCACGACAGGACAGGGGGTACAATGAGCAGTTCTTC. Variable domain in full (rest from reference TRBV18 and TRBJ2-1): NAGVMQNPRHLVRRRGQEARLRCSPMKGHSHVYWYRQLPEEGLKFMVYLQKENIIDESGMPKERFSAEFPKEGPSILRIQQVVRGDSAAYFCASSRQDRGYNEQFFGPGTRLTVL.

V is TRBV5-6 and J is TRBJ2-3; D might be TRBD1 or TRBD2, each matching 5 bases. V was clipped by 4 bases and J by 0 bases, with 15 bases between them. CDR1 is SGHDT and CDR2 is YYEEEE in the germline V gene. The CDR3 has 16 amino acids. The CDR3 region has the DNA TGTGCCAGCAGCCGTGAGACAGAGCGGAGCACAGATACGCAGTATTTT. Its translation is CASSRETERSTDTQYF.

The chain combines TRBV29-1 with TRBJ2-4; D is perhaps TRBD2 (5 bases). V was clipped by 8 bases and J by 10 bases, with 18 bases between them. Germline V gene lookup returns CDR1 SQVTM and CDR2 ANQGSEA. The CDR3 runs 12 residues. The CDR3, as DNA: TGCAGCATGGAGGACGCCACGGGGATTCAGTACTTC. Residues: CSMEDATGIQYF.

This clonotype appeared a few times. The chain carries TRBV3-1 and TRBJ2-7; 7 bases agree with TRBD2. Germline V gene lookup returns CDR1 LGHDT and CDR2 YNNKEL (reference sequence). With V trimmed by 3 bases and J by 2 bases, 4 bases remained unmatched. The CDR3 covers 14 residues. CDR3 sequence: CASSQAGTTYEQYF. The DNA for the CDR3 is TGTGCCAGCAGCCAGGCCGGGACTACCTACGAGCAGTACTTC.

This clonotype was picked up one time. The chain recombines TRBV5-1 with TRBJ2-7; the D gene is possibly TRBD2 (5 bases). CDR3 length: 13 residues. With 2 bases removed from V and 5 bases from J, the gap between germline ends came to 11 bases. Germline V gene sequence: CDR1 SGHRS, CDR2 YFSETQ. CDR3: CASSLSEGHEQYF. The CDR3 DNA follows: TGCGCCAGCAGCTTATCTGAGGGCCACGAGCAGTACTTC.

In DNA form, the CDR3 reads TGTGCCAGCAGCGCTAAGCAGGGGACAGGGAATGAAAAACTGTTTTTT. Its protein product is CASSAKQGTGNEKLFF. The chain uses TRBV7-9 and TRBJ1-4, with 9 bases identical to TRBD1. From germline, CDR1 is SEHNR and CDR2 FQNEAQ (reference sequence). V lost 5 bases, J lost 5 bases, and 9 bases stayed unmatched. The CDR3 has 16 residues.

This chain connects TRBV4-3 to TRBJ1-1; a possible D gene is TRBD1 (5 bases). Trimming took 0 bases from V and 13 from J, leaving 15 bases between them. CDR3 size: 13 residues. Looked up from germline, CDR1 is LGHNA and CDR2 is YSLEER. CDR3 nucleotide sequence: TGCGCCAGCAGCCAAGAGATAAGGGGCGCAGGTTTCTTT. It codes for CASSQEIRGAGFF.

The chain links TRBV9 to TRBJ2-3; D not certain. V gave up 6 bases and J gave up 5 bases, with 13 bases separating them. From germline, CDR1 is SGDLS and CDR2 YYNGEE. This CDR3 has 13 amino acids. CDR3 coding DNA: TGTGCCAGCACCCAATTAGGTGGAGATACGCAGTATTTT. The encoded protein is CASTQLGGDTQYF.

This chain connects TRBV12-3 or TRBV12-4 to TRBJ1-5, with D unclear. Trimming took off 4 bases at V and 5 bases at J, with 18 bases between the two ends. The CDR3 totals 16 residues. CDR3 in amino acids: CASSSWEGGLDQPQHF. The CDR3 coding sequence is TGTGCCAGCAGTTCCTGGGAGGGAGGGTTAGATCAGCCCCAGCATTTT.

The chain joins TRBV5-6 to TRBJ2-3, with 8 nucleotides matching TRBD2. This CDR3 comprises 16 residues. Germline V gene lookup returns CDR1 SGHDT and CDR2 YYEEEE. The V gene end was trimmed by 4 bases and the J gene end by 6 bases; junction bases not matched to a gene: 13. The CDR3 DNA reads TGTGCCAGCAGCACCCGGGTAGCGGGGACCCTTGATACGCAGTATTTT. This codes for CASSTRVAGTLDTQYF.

The rearrangement links TRBV4-3 to TRBJ2-7, with TRBD2 matching over 10 bases. CDR3 length equals 17 residues. Germline CDR1 LGHNA, CDR2 YSLEER. With 4 bases clipped from V and 2 bases from J, the junction kept 11 bases outside the gene matches. The CDR3 nucleotides read TGCGCCAGCAGCCCCATGTTTCCTAGCGGGAGACCCTACGAGCAGTACTTC. Amino acid sequence: CASSPMFPSGRPYEQYF.

The chain is built from TRBV19 and TRBJ1-6, with 10 bases identical to TRBD1. Germline trimming cut 6 bases from V and 10 bases from J; bases unmatched to any gene: 12. Germline CDR1 is LNHDA and CDR2 is SQIVND (reference sequence). This CDR3 has 16 amino acids. CDR3 amino acids: CASSLVRDRGASPLHF. The CDR3 DNA is TGTGCCAGTAGCCTCGTCCGGGACAGGGGTGCGTCACCCCTCCACTTT.

The chain combines TRBV6-6 with TRBJ1-2; D gene uncertain. The CDR3 loop spans 13 amino acids. The V end lost 0 bases, the J end lost 7 bases, and 9 bases lay between the germline ends. Germline values: CDR1 MNHNY, CDR2 SVGAGI (reference sequence). The CDR3 nucleotides read TGTGCCAGCAGTTACTCGGCAGCTGGTGGCTACACCTTC. Amino acid sequence: CASSYSAAGGYTF.

The rearrangement joins TRBV18 to TRBJ2-7, with 9 bases aligning to TRBD1. V shed 5 bases and J 1 base; nucleotides not matched to a gene: 6. CDR1 and CDR2 (germline): KGHSH, LQKENI. This CDR3 has 15 amino acids. This CDR3 reads CASSSGQGTSYEQYF. The CDR3, as DNA: TGTGCCAGCTCATCGGGACAGGGTACGTCCTACGAGCAGTACTTC.

This clonotype was seen once. This chain connects TRBV20-1 to TRBJ2-5; D is uncertain. Germline CDR1 DFQATT, CDR2 SNEGSKA (reference sequence). This CDR3 has 14 amino acids. Trimming shortened V by 6 bases and J by 4 bases, and 18 bases separated the two germline ends. The CDR3 sequence is CSAIESRPLETQYF. CDR3 sequence (DNA): TGCAGTGCCATCGAGTCCAGGCCGTTAGAGACCCAGTACTTC.

This chain uses TRBV30 with TRBJ1-5, with D maybe TRBD1 (5 bases). The CDR3 has 12 amino acids. Trimming cost V 6 bases and J 5 bases, with 11 bases left between them. The germline V gene encodes CDR1 GTSNPN and CDR2 SVGIG (reference sequence). This chain's CDR3 is CACRARDQPQHF. The CDR3 DNA reads TGTGCCTGCAGGGCGCGGGATCAGCCCCAGCATTTT. The complete variable domain, with remaining parts taken from reference TRBV30 and TRBJ1-5, reads SQTIHQWPATLVQPVGSPLSLECTVEGTSNPNLYWYRQAAGRGLQLLFYSVGIGQISSEVPQNLSASRPQDRQFILSSKKLLLSDSGFYLCACRARDQPQHFGDGTRLSIL.

The rearrangement links TRBV20-1 to TRBJ2-7; 13 bases map to TRBD2. The germline gives CDR1 DFQATT, CDR2 SNEGSKA (reference sequence). The CDR3 spans 15 residues. With V trimmed by 2 bases and J by 6 bases, 7 bases remained unmatched. The DNA for the CDR3 is TGCAGTGCTAGACAAACTAGCGGGAGGGCCTCCGAGCAGTACTTC. Amino acid sequence: CSARQTSGRASEQYF.

V gene TRBV20-1 combines with J gene TRBJ1-2; TRBD1 might be the D (6 bases). The CDR3 length is 14 residues. V was cut by 5 bases and J by 7 bases, with 20 bases left in between. The germline V gene encodes CDR1 DFQATT and CDR2 SNEGSKA (reference sequence). The CDR3 region has the DNA TGCAGTGCTCCTTCACAGGGTGCGGGGACTGGCTACACCTTC. Translated: CSAPSQGAGTGYTF.

This chain connects TRBV20-1 to TRBJ2-3, with TRBD2 identical over 10 bases. Germline assignment: CDR1 DFQATT and CDR2 SNEGSKA (reference sequence). V shed 1 base, J shed 2 bases, and the junction held 9 bases outside the gene matches. CDR3 length equals 17 residues. This CDR3 is CSARVQIAGGSTDTQYF. The CDR3 coding sequence is TGCAGTGCTAGAGTCCAAATAGCGGGGGGTTCCACAGATACGCAGTATTTT.